The source of this T cell receptor (beta chain) is a study of cytotoxic CD8 clonotypes in ibrutinib-treated CLL. Measured with immunoSEQ multiplex PCR; TCRdb has only the in-frame clones, and not every one. The sample lists some 200,000 clones, approximately 79% occurring once. This CDR3 spans 16 amino acids. Germline V gives CDR1 SGDLS, CDR2 YYNGEE. Trimming removed 4 bases from V and 0 bases from J; junction bases left unmatched: 7. This clone occurred a few times. The specimen was PBMCs, collected after 12 months of ibrutinib treatment. The source is a human donor with chronic lymphocytic leukemia. The rearrangement uses TRBV9 and TRBJ2-7; 10 bases map to TRBD2. The CDR3 nucleotides are TGTGCCAGCAGCCATCCTAGCGGGGGCAGCTCCTACGAGCAGTACTTC. It is translated as CASSHPSGGSSYEQYF.